The 24 T cell receptor beta chains below all came from one sample that was sequenced in a study of graft-versus-host responses after intestinal transplantation. Their recognized antigens are unknown. Here immunoSEQ multiplex PCR was the method, and the copy in TCRdb shows in-frame clones only, minus some. The profile covers about 96,000 clones, with roughly 90% appearing a single time and more than 0.15% taken by the ten largest. Sequences were derived from unstimulated CD4+ T cells sorted from spleen or lymph node cells, sampled before intestinal transplant. These receptors came from a human donor who received an intestinal transplant.

The chain is built from TRBV27 and TRBJ1-2; 7 bases are shared with TRBD1. The CDR3 runs to 13 residues. CDR1 is MNHEY, CDR2 SMNVEV, per germline (reference sequence). Trimming removed 8 bases from V and 4 bases from J; junction bases left unmatched: 7. DNA for the CDR3: TGTGCCAGCGGAAGACAGGGAGGCTATGGCTACACCTTC. Translating it yields CASGRQGGYGYTF.

V and J are TRBV30 and TRBJ2-5; perhaps TRBD1 as D (6 bases). The CDR3 length is 16 residues. The V end lost 1 base, the J end lost 5 bases, and 20 bases lay between the germline ends. Germline V CDR1 and CDR2: GTSNPN, SVGIG (reference sequence). Here the CDR3 DNA reads TGTGCCTGGAGTGAGGGGCGAGGGGGTCCTCTCGAGACCCAGTACTTC. Its protein product is CAWSEGRGGPLETQYF.

The V gene is TRBV9, the J gene TRBJ2-3, with D tentatively TRBD2 (5 bases). Trimming cost V 0 bases and J 4 bases, with 6 bases left between them. The CDR3 contains 13 residues. Germline CDR1 reads SGDLS; CDR2 reads YYNGEE. CDR3 coding DNA: TGTGCCAGCAGCGTAGAGAGGGCAGATACGCAGTATTTT. Translated: CASSVERADTQYF. The entire variable domain, with the rest obtained from reference TRBV9 and TRBJ2-3, is as follows: DSGVTQTPKHLITATGQRVTLRCSPRSGDLSVYWYQQSLDQGLQFLIQYYNGEERAKGNILERFSAQQFPDLHSELNLSSLELGDSALYFCASSVERADTQYFGPGTRLTVL.

Here the CDR3 reads CASSRGGTGPIYEQYF. CDR3 nucleotides: TGTGCCAGCAGCCGGGGGGGGACAGGGCCAATCTACGAGCAGTACTTC. This chain connects TRBV9 to TRBJ2-7; D may be TRBD1 (9 bases). The V and J ends lost 4 bases and 3 bases respectively, with 20 bases between them. In germline, CDR1 is SGDLS, CDR2 YYNGEE. This CDR3 contains 16 residues. Full variable domain (missing parts from reference TRBV9 and TRBJ2-7): DSGVTQTPKHLITATGQRVTLRCSPRSGDLSVYWYQQSLDQGLQFLIQYYNGEERAKGNILERFSAQQFPDLHSELNLSSLELGDSALYFCASSRGGTGPIYEQYFGPGTRLTVT.

CDR3 loop: CASRDRSPPNYGYTF. CDR3 sequence (DNA): TGCGCCAGCAGGGACAGGTCACCTCCTAACTATGGCTACACCTTC. The V and J genes are TRBV10-1 and TRBJ1-2, with 7 positions matching TRBD1. Trimming cost V 6 bases and J 0 bases; bases outside gene matches: 7. CDR1 is WNHNN and CDR2 is SYGVQD in the germline V gene (reference sequence). The length of the CDR3 is 15 residues.

The rearrangement uses TRBV5-1 and TRBJ1-1, with 8 bases aligning to TRBD1. The V gene end was trimmed by 3 bases and the J gene end by 5 bases; junction bases not matched to a gene: 6. The germline CDR1 and CDR2 sequences are SGHRS and YFSETQ. The CDR3 is 14 amino acids. CDR3 residues: CASSSTGDGTEAFF. Here the CDR3 DNA reads TGCGCCAGCAGCTCGACAGGGGACGGGACTGAAGCTTTCTTT.

V is TRBV28 and J is TRBJ1-1; maybe TRBD1 (5 bases). The CDR3 contains 18 residues. Germline V gene data show CDR1 as MDHEN and CDR2 as SYDVKM. Trimming shortened V by 3 bases and J by 4 bases, and 24 bases separated the two germline ends. Here the CDR3 DNA reads TGTGCCAGCAGTTTGACACCGAAACAATCAGGGTATGGCACTGAAGCTTTCTTT. Protein product: CASSLTPKQSGYGTEAFF.

The chain recombines TRBV28 with TRBJ2-3, with TRBD1 identical over 10 bases. Germline CDR1 reads MDHEN; CDR2 reads SYDVKM. There are 20 residues in the CDR3. The V segment lost 5 bases and the J segment 6 bases; nucleotides outside the gene matches: 23. CDR3 sequence (DNA): TGTGCCAGCAGTGCGTTTTCTTTCCTCCTCGGGACAGGGGAGAGCGATACGCAGTATTTT. Translated: CASSAFSFLLGTGESDTQYF.

This chain links TRBV30 with TRBJ2-7, with D possibly TRBD2 on 6 matching bases. The V end was cut by 3 bases, the J end by 1 base, with 13 bases between. The CDR3 has 14 residues. Germline lookup yields CDR1 GTSNPN and CDR2 SVGIG (reference sequence). CDR3 sequence: CAWRNQGRSYEQYF. The CDR3, as DNA: TGTGCCTGGAGAAATCAAGGGAGGTCCTACGAGCAGTACTTC.

This chain connects TRBV5-3 to TRBJ1-1, with a possible D match to TRBD1 (5 bases). TRBV5-3 is recorded as an ORF, its role being uncertain. This CDR3 region has 16 residues. Trimming shortened V by 7 bases and J by 1 base, and 20 bases separated the two germline ends. In DNA form, the CDR3 reads TGTGCCAGATGTCCTTCCGTTCGCACAGGGAACACTGAAGCTTTCTTT. This translates into CARCPSVRTGNTEAFF.

CDR3 DNA: TGTGCCAGCACCCAACCAGGGGCCCAAGCCTACGAGCAGTACTTC. As protein: CASTQPGAQAYEQYF. The rearrangement links TRBV6-1 to TRBJ2-7, with D possibly TRBD1 on 6 matching bases. The ends were cut back, 7 bases at V and 2 bases at J, with 18 bases in the middle. Per germline, CDR1 MNHNS and CDR2 SASEGT. CDR3 size: 15 residues.

This chain links TRBV5-1 with TRBJ2-7, with TRBD1 as a possible D gene (5 bases). V shed 1 base and J shed 0 bases, with 8 bases lying between them. Germline V CDR1 and CDR2: SGHRS, YFSETQ. CDR3 length equals 14 residues. CDR3 sequence: CASSLTGYSYEQYF. The CDR3 nucleotides are TGCGCCAGCAGCTTGACAGGCTACTCCTACGAGCAGTACTTC.

The chain links TRBV11-2 to TRBJ1-5; D uncertain. This CDR3 comprises 13 residues. In germline, CDR1 is SGHAT, CDR2 FQNNGV. V lost 5 bases and J lost 4, with 9 bases in between. DNA for the CDR3: TGTGCCAGCAGCCAAGGGAGTAATCAGCCCCAGCATTTT. Translated: CASSQGSNQPQHF.

V is TRBV5-1 and J is TRBJ2-2; 10 bases map to TRBD1. J gave up 8 bases and V 4 bases, and 8 bases lay outside the gene matches. The V gene's germline CDR1 is SGHRS and CDR2 YFSETQ. This CDR3 is built from 15 residues. The DNA of the CDR3 is TGCGCCAGCAGCACCTGGGACAGGGGAAGAGGGGAGCTGTTTTTT. Translating it yields CASSTWDRGRGELFF. The whole variable domain, filled in from reference TRBV5-1 and TRBJ2-2, reads KAGVTQTPRYLIKTRGQQVTLSCSPISGHRSVSWYQQTPGQGLQFLFEYFSETQRNKGNFPGRFSGRQFSNSRSEMNVSTLELGDSALYLCASSTWDRGRGELFFGEGSRLTVL.

This chain uses TRBV28 with TRBJ1-5; unclear D gene. The CDR3 totals 14 residues. V lost 2 bases and J 0 bases, leaving 5 bases between the germline ends. Germline CDR1 is MDHEN and CDR2 is SYDVKM. CDR3 amino acids: CASSLIHSNQPQHF. The CDR3 DNA is TGTGCCAGCAGTTTAATCCATAGCAATCAGCCCCAGCATTTT.

This clone was picked up a small number of times. This chain uses TRBV5-6 with TRBJ1-3, with a weak D call TRBD1 (5 bases). In germline, CDR1 is SGHDT, CDR2 YYEEEE. V gave up 0 bases and J gave up 0 bases, with 10 bases separating them. The CDR3 has 16 amino acids. The CDR3 DNA is TGTGCCAGCAGCTTGGTTCCAGGGTCCTCTGGAAACACCATATATTTT. It specifies CASSLVPGSSGNTIYF.

The CDR3 nucleotides are TGTGCCATCAGTGAGTCGAAGGGGGGGCCACACCCCGGGGAGCTGTTTTTT. It yields the protein CAISESKGGPHPGELFF. The rearrangement joins TRBV10-3 to TRBJ2-2, with a weak D call TRBD2 (7 bases). CDR1 and CDR2 from the germline V gene are ENHRY and SYGVKD. The CDR3 is 17 amino acids. Trimming removed 0 bases from V and 6 bases from J, with 17 bases in between.

The chain recombines TRBV6-1 with TRBJ1-4; TRBD1 agrees at 7 bases. This CDR3 has 12 residues. J lost 10 bases, V lost 5 bases, and 4 bases had no gene match. From germline, CDR1 is MNHNS and CDR2 SASEGT. The CDR3 region is CASSHRTGKLFF. The CDR3 nucleotides are TGTGCCAGCAGTCACCGGACAGGAAAACTGTTTTTT.

V and J are TRBV7-8 and TRBJ2-5; D is perhaps TRBD1 (5 bases). Trimming removed 1 base from V and 0 bases from J, with 9 bases in between. The CDR3 is 15 amino acids. Germline V gene data show CDR1 as SGHVS and CDR2 as FQNEAQ. This CDR3 reads CASSLVGLYQETQYF. The CDR3 coding sequence is TGTGCCAGCAGCTTAGTGGGGCTGTACCAAGAGACCCAGTACTTC.

This clone occurred a few times. A read error may account for a junction end that differs from germline. The J gene is TRBJ1-2, the V gene TRBV6-6; the D is unclear. The CDR3 is made up of 11 amino acids. Germline-derived CDR1 and CDR2 are MNHNY and SVGAGI (reference sequence). CDR3 nucleotide sequence: TGTGCCAGCAGTGACTCCCCAAGCTACACCTTC. Translation gives CASSDSPSYTF.

This rearrangement joins TRBV5-6 to TRBJ2-3; no definite D call. The germline V gene encodes CDR1 SGHDT and CDR2 YYEEEE. V was trimmed by 2 bases and J by 6 bases, leaving 7 bases between them. The CDR3 has 12 residues. CDR3 nucleotide sequence: TGTGCCAGCAGCTTCCAGCGTGATACGCAGTATTTT. It translates to CASSFQRDTQYF. The whole variable domain, filled in from reference TRBV5-6 and TRBJ2-3, reads DAGVTQSPTHLIKTRGQQVTLRCSPKSGHDTVSWYQQALGQGPQFIFQYYEEEERQRGNFPDRFSGHQFPNYSSELNVNALLLGDSALYLCASSFQRDTQYFGPGTRLTVL.

J is TRBJ2-3 and V is TRBV29-1, with TRBD2 as a possible D gene (6 bases). The CDR3 spans 16 residues. Germline CDR1 is SQVTM and CDR2 is ANQGSEA. Trimming took off 6 bases at V and 1 base at J, with 20 bases between the two ends. CDR3 bases: TGCAGCGTCGGGGAGGTTAAGCGATCGGGCACAGATACGCAGTATTTT. It translates to CSVGEVKRSGTDTQYF.

The V call is TRBV19, the J call TRBJ2-5; D is unresolved. Germline CDR1 reads LNHDA; CDR2 reads SQIVND (reference sequence). Trimming removed 8 bases from V and 0 bases from J, with 10 bases in between. The CDR3 sequence is 13 residues long. CDR3 DNA sequence: TGTGCCAGTGCCAGAACTAACCAAGAGACCCAGTACTTC. This sequence encodes CASARTNQETQYF. Together with reference TRBV19 and TRBJ2-5, the CDR3 gives the full variable domain: DGGITQSPKYLFRKEGQNVTLSCEQNLNHDAMYWYRQDPGQGLRLIYYSQIVNDFQKGDIAEGYSVSREKKESFPLTVTSAQKNPTAFYLCASARTNQETQYFGPGTRLLVL.

The V gene is TRBV28, the J gene TRBJ1-2, with TRBD1 matching 8 bases. This CDR3 has 14 amino acids. Trimming cost V 4 bases and J 4 bases; bases outside gene matches: 5. Germline CDR1 is MDHEN and CDR2 is SYDVKM. The CDR3 sequence is CASSSGQGSYGYTF. The CDR3 DNA is TGTGCCAGCAGTTCCGGACAGGGCTCCTATGGCTACACCTTC.